What follows describes a single TCR beta chain. This sample was included in a study of blood T cell repertoires in COVID-19. The overall study: The United States, Italy and Spain supplied acute and convalescent COVID-19 samples.

Method: immunoSEQ multiplex PCR; TCRdb's copy keeps in-frame clones and lacks some. The table lists a few hundred thousand clones, 80% to 90% of them singletons. This TCR came from a young man with active or convalescent COVID-19. Sample: peripheral blood.

CDR3 sequence reads: CASSTDGGGNEQFF. The CDR3 DNA reads TGTGCCAGCAGCACGGACGGGGGGGGGAATGAGCAGTTCTTC. The V call is TRBV6-5, the J call TRBJ2-1, with 8 bases aligning to TRBD2. V trimming: 6 bases; J trimming: 7 bases; junction bases outside the gene matches: 8. Germline CDR1 is MNHEY and CDR2 is SVGAGI. This CDR3 has 14 residues.